The present T cell receptor (beta chain) was sequenced within a study of cytomegalovirus exposure and HLA in healthy donors. Study-level findings and limits: Investigators reported under 200 TCR beta chains as tied to cytomegalovirus. In vitro experiments confirmed that three CMV-associated chains were specific for CMV antigens.

The primer mix had 60 Vbeta and 13 Jbeta primers. The method was immunoSEQ multiplex PCR; TCRdb's version includes in-frame clones alone and lacks a portion of them. Among roughly 60,000 clones listed, around 77% were seen once. As for this clone: Its antigen is undetermined.

The CDR3 spans 13 residues. V lost 0 bases and J lost 7; bases outside the gene matches: 3. Per germline, CDR1 SGHRS and CDR2 YFSETQ. This rearrangement joins TRBV5-1 to TRBJ1-1; 7 nucleotides agree with TRBD1. This clonotype originated in a woman in her forties in good health and CMV-seropositive. The sequencing input was PBMCs. CDR3 nucleotides: TGCGCCAGCAGCTTGGGACAGGGAATTGAAGCTTTCTTT. Amino acids: CASSLGQGIEAFF.